This is a list of T cell receptor beta chains from one sample in a study of blood T cell repertoires in COVID-19. Repertoires were generated with immunoSEQ multiplex PCR, while TCRdb's copy carries only in-frame clones and drops some. This sample has 150,000 to 200,000 clones, with 80% to 90% found just once. Sequencing was done on a sample of peripheral blood. These receptors all stem from a man aged 45-65 years with active or convalescent COVID-19. CDR3s include the opening cysteine and the closing phenylalanine or tryptophan. The D gene is left open where the match is weak. Size values are once, few and many counts, or a class for expanded clones, and some rows have none.

v_gene,abundance,j_gene,d_gene,CDR3nt,CDR3aa
TRBV25-1,.,TRBJ2-2,TRBD2,TGTGCCAGCAGGAACGCGGGAGGGAAGGCCGGGGAGCTGTTTTTT,CASRNAGGKAGELFF
TRBV21-1,few,TRBJ1-2,.,TGTGCCAGCAGCTATTGGGGAGGGAAAAACTATGGCTACACCTTC,CASSYWGGKNYGYTF
TRBV6-5,.,TRBJ1-4,.,TGTGCCAGCAGTTACTCGGGGGGGACGGATAATGAAAAACTGTTTTTT,CASSYSGGTDNEKLFF
TRBV7-9,.,TRBJ2-5,TRBD1,TGTGCCAGCAGCTTAGTGGGACAGGGGGAGACCCAGTACTTC,CASSLVGQGETQYF
TRBV2,.,TRBJ2-7,TRBD1,TGTGCCAGCAAGAAGGGACAGAGCTCCTACGAGCAGTACTTC,CASKKGQSSYEQYF
TRBV15,.,TRBJ1-4,.,TGTGCCACCAGCAGCCCCCGGGGGGCGGGAGAAAAACTGTTTTTT,CATSSPRGAGEKLFF
TRBV7-9,.,TRBJ1-4,TRBD1,TGTGCCAGCAGCCCCCCGGGGACAGGAACTAATGAAAAACTGTTTTTT,CASSPPGTGTNEKLFF
TRBV4-1,.,TRBJ2-1,TRBD2,TGCGCCAGCAGCCAACCCGAGCGGGGGGCCTACAATGAGCAGTTCTTC,CASSQPERGAYNEQFF
TRBV4-2,large,TRBJ1-2,TRBD1,TGTGCCAGCAGCCAAGAATTAGGGACAGGGAATTATGGCTACACCTTC,CASSQELGTGNYGYTF
TRBV5-1,.,TRBJ2-2,TRBD1,TGCGCCAGCAGCTACAGGGGCGACACAAACACCGGGGAGCTGTTTTTT,CASSYRGDTNTGELFF
TRBV5-6,.,TRBJ2-7,.,TGTGCCAGCAGCTTGGGGATAACAGGCGTCTACGAGCAGTACTTC,CASSLGITGVYEQYF
TRBV5-4,few,TRBJ1-6,.,TGTGCCAGCAGCTTGGTAGGGAGCTATAATTCACCCCTCCACTTT,CASSLVGSYNSPLHF
TRBV30,.,TRBJ1-5,TRBD1,TGTGCCTGGGAACAGGGGGTAGGACAGCCCCAGCATTTT,CAWEQGVGQPQHF
TRBV6-5,.,TRBJ2-5,TRBD2,TGTGCCAGCAGTTACGCGCGAGGGAGGGTCCAAGAGACCCAGTACTTC,CASSYARGRVQETQYF
TRBV5-1,.,TRBJ2-7,.,TGCGCCAGCAGCCTACAGACAGCCACGTACGAGCAGTACTTC,CASSLQTATYEQYF
TRBV3-1/TRBV3-2,.,TRBJ1-1,TRBD1,TGTGCCAGCAGCCCGGGACAGGGGGTTACTGAAGCTTTCTTT,CASSPGQGVTEAFF
TRBV19,.,TRBJ1-2,TRBD1,TGTGCCAGTAGTATAACGGACAGGGGTGGTGGCTACACCTTC,CASSITDRGGGYTF
TRBV9,.,TRBJ2-3,TRBD1,TGTGCCAGCAGACCCCCCGGGACAGGGCTGGCAGATACGCAGTATTTT,CASRPPGTGLADTQYF
TRBV18,.,TRBJ1-5,.,TGTGCCAGCTCACCGTGGCAGGGGAGAGATGGTGGTCAGCCCCAGCATTTT,CASSPWQGRDGGQPQHF
TRBV2,.,TRBJ1-4,.,TGTGCCACCGACTCAGGGTCTTTAAAAGAAAAACTGTTTTTT,CATDSGSLKEKLFF
TRBV4-2,.,TRBJ2-1,TRBD2,TGTGCCAGCAGCCCTACCAGGCTAGCGGGAGCGAATGAGCAGTTCTTC,CASSPTRLAGANEQFF
TRBV30,.,TRBJ2-5,TRBD1,TGTGCCTGGAGCGCAGACAGGGGGCAGACCCAGTACTTC,CAWSADRGQTQYF
TRBV2,.,TRBJ1-4,TRBD1,TGTGCCAGCACCGGGACAGGGGGTACAACTAATGAAAAACTGTTTTTT,CASTGTGGTTNEKLFF